Listed here is a single T cell receptor beta chain. The sample comes from a study of blood T cell repertoires in COVID-19. Study information: PBMCs, B-cell-depleted T cells, or T cells were the source of the cDNA or gDNA that made up the material.

CDR3 length: 15 amino acids. J was trimmed by 5 bases and V by 4 bases; bases with no gene match: 11. Germline CDR1 SGHNT, CDR2 YYREEE (reference sequence). Methods used by the authors: How many nucleated cells were present was estimated from reference gene primer amplification. Method: immunoSEQ multiplex PCR; TCRdb's copy keeps in-frame clones and lacks some. The DNA gave D and trimming, while V, J and clone size come from that table. The table lists 200,000 to 250,000 clones, about 86% of them singletons. This chain joins TRBV5-4 and TRBJ2-7; 8 bases are a match to TRBD1. Material for sequencing was peripheral blood. This TCR was sampled from a man aged 18 to 29 with active or convalescent COVID-19. CDR3 in amino acids: CASSPGTGGTHEQYF. The CDR3 region has the DNA TGTGCCAGCAGCCCGGGGACAGGCGGGACCCACGAGCAGTACTTC.